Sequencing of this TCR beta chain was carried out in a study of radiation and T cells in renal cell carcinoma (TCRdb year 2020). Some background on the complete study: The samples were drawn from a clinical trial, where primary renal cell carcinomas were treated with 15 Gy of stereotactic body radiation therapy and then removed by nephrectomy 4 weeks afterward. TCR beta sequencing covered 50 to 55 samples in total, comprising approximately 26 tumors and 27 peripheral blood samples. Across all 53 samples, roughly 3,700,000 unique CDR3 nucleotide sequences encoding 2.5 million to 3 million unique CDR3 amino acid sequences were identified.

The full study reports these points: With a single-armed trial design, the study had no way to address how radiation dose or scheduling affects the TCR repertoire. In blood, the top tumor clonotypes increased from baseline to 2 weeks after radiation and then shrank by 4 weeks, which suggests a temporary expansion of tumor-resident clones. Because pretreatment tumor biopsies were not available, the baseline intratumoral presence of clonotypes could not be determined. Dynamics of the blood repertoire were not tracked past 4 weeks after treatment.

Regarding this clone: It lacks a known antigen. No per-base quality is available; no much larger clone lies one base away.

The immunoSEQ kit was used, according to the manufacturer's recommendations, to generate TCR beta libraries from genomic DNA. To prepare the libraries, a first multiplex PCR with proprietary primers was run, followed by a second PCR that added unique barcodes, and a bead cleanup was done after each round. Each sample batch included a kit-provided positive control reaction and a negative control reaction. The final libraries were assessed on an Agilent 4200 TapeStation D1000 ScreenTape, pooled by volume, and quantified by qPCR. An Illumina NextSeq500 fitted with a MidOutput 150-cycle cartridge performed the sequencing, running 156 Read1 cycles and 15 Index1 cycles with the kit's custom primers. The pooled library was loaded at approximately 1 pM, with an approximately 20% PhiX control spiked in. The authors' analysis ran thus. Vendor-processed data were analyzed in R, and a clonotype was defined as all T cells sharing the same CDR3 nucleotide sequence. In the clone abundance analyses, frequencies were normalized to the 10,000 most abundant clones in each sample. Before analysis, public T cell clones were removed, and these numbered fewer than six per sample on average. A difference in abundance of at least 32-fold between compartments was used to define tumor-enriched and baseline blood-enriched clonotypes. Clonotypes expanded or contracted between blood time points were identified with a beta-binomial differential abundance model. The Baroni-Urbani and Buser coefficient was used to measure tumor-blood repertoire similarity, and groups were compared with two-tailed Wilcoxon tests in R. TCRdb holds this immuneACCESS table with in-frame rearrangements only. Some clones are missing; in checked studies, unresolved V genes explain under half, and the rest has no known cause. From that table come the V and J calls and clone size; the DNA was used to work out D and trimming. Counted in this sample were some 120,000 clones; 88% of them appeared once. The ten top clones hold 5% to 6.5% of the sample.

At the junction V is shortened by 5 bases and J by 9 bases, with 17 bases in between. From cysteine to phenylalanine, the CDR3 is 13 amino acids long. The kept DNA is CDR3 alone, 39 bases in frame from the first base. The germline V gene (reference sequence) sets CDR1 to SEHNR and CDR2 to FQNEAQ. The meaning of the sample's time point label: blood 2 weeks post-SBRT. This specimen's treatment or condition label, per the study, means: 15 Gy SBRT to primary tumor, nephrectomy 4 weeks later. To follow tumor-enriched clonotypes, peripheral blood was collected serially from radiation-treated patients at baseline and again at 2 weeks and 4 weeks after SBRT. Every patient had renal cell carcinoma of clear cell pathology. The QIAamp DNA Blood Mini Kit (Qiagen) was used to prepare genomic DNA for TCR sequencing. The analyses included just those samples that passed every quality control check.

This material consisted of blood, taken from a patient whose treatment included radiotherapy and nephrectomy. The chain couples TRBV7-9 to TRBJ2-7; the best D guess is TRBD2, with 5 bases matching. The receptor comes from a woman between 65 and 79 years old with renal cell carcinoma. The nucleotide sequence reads TGTGCCAGCAGCATAGGAGGTTGGAACAGGCAGTACTTC. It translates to CASSIGGWNRQYF.